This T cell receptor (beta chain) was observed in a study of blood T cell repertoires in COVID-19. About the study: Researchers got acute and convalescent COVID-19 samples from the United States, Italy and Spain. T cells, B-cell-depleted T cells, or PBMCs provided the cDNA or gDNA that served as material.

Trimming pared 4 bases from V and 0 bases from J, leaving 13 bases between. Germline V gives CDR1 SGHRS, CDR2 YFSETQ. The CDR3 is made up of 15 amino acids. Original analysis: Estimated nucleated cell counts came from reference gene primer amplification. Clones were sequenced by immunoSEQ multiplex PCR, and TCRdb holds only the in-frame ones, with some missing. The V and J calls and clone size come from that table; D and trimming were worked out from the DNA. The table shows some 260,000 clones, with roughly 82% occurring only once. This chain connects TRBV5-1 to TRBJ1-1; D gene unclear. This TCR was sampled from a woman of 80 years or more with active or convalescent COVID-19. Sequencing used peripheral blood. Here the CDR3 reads CASSRVDGMNTEAFF. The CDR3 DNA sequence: TGCGCCAGCAGCCGGGTGGACGGGATGAACACTGAAGCTTTCTTT.